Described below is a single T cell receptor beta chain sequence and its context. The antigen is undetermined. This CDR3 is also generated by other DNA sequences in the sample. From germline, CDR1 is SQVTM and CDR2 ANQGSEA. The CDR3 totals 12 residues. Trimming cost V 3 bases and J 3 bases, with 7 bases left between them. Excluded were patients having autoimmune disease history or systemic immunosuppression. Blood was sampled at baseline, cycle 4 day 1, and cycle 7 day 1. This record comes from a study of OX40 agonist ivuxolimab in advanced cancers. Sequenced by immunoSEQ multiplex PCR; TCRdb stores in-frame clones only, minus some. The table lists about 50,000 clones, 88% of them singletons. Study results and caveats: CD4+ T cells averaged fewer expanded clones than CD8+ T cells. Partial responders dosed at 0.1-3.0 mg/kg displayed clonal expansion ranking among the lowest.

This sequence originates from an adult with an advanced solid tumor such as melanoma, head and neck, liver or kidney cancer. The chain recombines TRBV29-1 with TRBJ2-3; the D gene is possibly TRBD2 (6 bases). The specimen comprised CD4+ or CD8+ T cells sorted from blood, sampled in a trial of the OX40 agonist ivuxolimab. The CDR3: CSVDGGTDTQYF. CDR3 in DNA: TGCAGCGTTGATGGAGGGACAGATACGCAGTATTTT.